This T cell receptor beta chain stems from a study of CD8+ T cells in alopecia areata (dated by TCRdb to about 2018). With regard to the full study: Skin from C3H/HeJ donors with spontaneous alopecia (6-12 months old) was grafted onto female C3H/HeJ recipients that were about 7-10 weeks old. High-throughput TCRbeta sequencing was used to examine T cell clonal expansion in alopecia areata in both the C3H/HeJ mouse model and human patients. In humans, TCRbeta sequencing was performed on scalp tissue and on sorted CD4+ and CD8+ peripheral blood T cells from healthy controls and from patients with patchy or totalis/universalis alopecia areata. Scalp clonality was compared among normal scalp (n=4), patchy alopecia areata scalp (n=8), and alopecia totalis/universalis scalp (n=8). RNA was obtained with the PAXgene miRNA kit for fixed scalp, the miRNeasy kit for PBMCs, and the RNeasy kit for mouse skin. TCRbeta CDR3 regions were amplified by immunoSEQ multiplex PCR using 35 Vbeta forward and 13 Jbeta reverse primers. General findings and caveats noted by the study authors: Higher clonality and more expanded CD8+ clones were observed in lesional scalp than in normal scalp, particularly in alopecia totalis/universalis, a finding suggestive of antigenic drive. Resident alphabeta T cells in normal human skin are also sequenced, complicating scalp TCR repertoire analysis, unlike mouse skin dominated by gammadelta T cells. Compared with mice, TCR sequences shared between patients were less clear, possibly partly because of HLA diversity across the patient population.

In its sample, this clone was seen a few times. Its binding antigen is unknown. Note that gene names and germline sequences for this receptor are mouse ones. Receptor amplification or capture employed the immunoSEQ multiplex PCR assay. For TCR sequencing, RNA was extracted from every sample and reverse transcribed into cDNA to serve as template. SuperScript III was used to make first-strand cDNA, primed with a 2:1 mix of oligo-dT and random hexamers. A synthetic immune receptor repertoire was used to gauge amplification bias, and whatever bias remained was removed computationally. Libraries were sequenced on Illumina HiSeq using 60 bp reads that covered the CDR3 and were read from J toward V. The study's processing was this. Raw reads were preprocessed to remove errors, and CDR3 was defined according to IMGT conventions as the region from the conserved cysteine to phenylalanine. To get clonality, Shannon entropy was normalized by log2 of the number of productive unique TCRs and the result was subtracted from 1. CD4 or CD8 identity of scalp clones was inferred by cross-referencing scalp TCRbeta sequences with sorted blood CD4 and CD8 repertoires. TCRdb holds this immuneACCESS table with in-frame rearrangements only. Some clones are missing; in checked studies, unresolved V genes explain under half, and the rest has no known cause. The V and J calls and clone size are taken from that table; D and trimming were inferred from the DNA. In this sample the table shows over 100,000 clones, and no singletons are among them. The top ten clonotypes cover 20% of the sample.

This TCR came from a C3H/HeJ mouse with alopecia areata. The haplotype of this strain at the MHC is H2-k. The sequencing input was lesional skin.

This receptor carries the CDR3 CTCSAPPGLGAYEQYF. The CDR3 DNA, read in part, is TGCACCTGCAGTGCACCTCCGGGACTGGGGGCTTAT. This sequence uses TRBV1 and TRBJ2-7; 11 central bases correspond to TRBD2. The sequenced fragment ends 4 residues before the CDR3 boundary, so the rest is inferred from the germline J gene. The germline V gene (reference sequence) sets CDR1 to NSQYPW and CDR2 to LRSPGD. Measured from the cysteine to the phenylalanine, the CDR3 is 16 residues long. The DNA covers only part of the CDR3, 36 bases in frame from base 1.